These 21 T cell receptor beta chains came from one sample sequenced in a study of early T cells in non-severe SARS-CoV-2 infection. Each CDR3 protein is one row after TCRdb ran MiXCR on the 5' RACE reads. The table lists tens of thousands of distinct CDR3 sequences, around 6% of them singletons. The sequenced sample was whole blood. Source of these receptors: an adult who was a healthcare worker with PCR-confirmed SARS-CoV-2 infection or an uninfected control (not recorded which).

This clonotype occurred many times. The chain is built from TRBV2 and TRBJ2-2, with 10 nucleotides matching TRBD2. The CDR3 has 18 residues. The junction had 13 bases not matched to a gene; V was cut back by 8 bases and J by 1 base. Germline loops: CDR1 SNHLY, CDR2 FYNNEI. The CDR3 sequence: CASGLTSGDNLNTGELFF. The CDR3 region has the DNA TGTGCCAGCGGGTTAACTAGCGGGGACAATTTGAACACCGGGGAGCTGTTTTTT.

The sample holds many counts of this clonotype. The genes are TRBV27 and TRBJ1-1; 7 bases align to TRBD1. Germline assignment: CDR1 MNHEY and CDR2 SMNVEV (reference sequence). With V trimmed by 8 bases and J by 0 bases, 3 bases remained unmatched. The CDR3 covers 13 residues. In DNA, the CDR3 is TGTGCCAGCGGGACAGTCATGAACACTGAAGCTTTCTTT. Translated: CASGTVMNTEAFF.

Ten or more counts support this clonotype. This chain joins TRBV4-1 and TRBJ2-3, with 8 bases lining up with TRBD1. V was pared by 4 bases and J by 6 bases, with 12 bases of the junction left unmatched. Germline values: CDR1 MGHRA, CDR2 YSYEKL. CDR3 length equals 16 residues. CDR3 protein: CASSRLWGQVMDTQYF. Here the CDR3 DNA reads TGCGCCAGCAGCCGTCTATGGGGACAGGTAATGGATACGCAGTATTTT.

This clonotype was detected many times. The chain couples TRBV7-8 to TRBJ1-5, with D possibly TRBD1 on 5 matching bases. Germline V lookup: CDR1 SGHVS, CDR2 FQNEAQ. The germline V and J ends were trimmed by 4 bases and 4 bases, with 20 bases remaining between them. The CDR3 contains 17 residues. The CDR3 region is CASSSDTALGENQPQHF. The CDR3 nucleotides are TGTGCCAGCAGCTCAGATACCGCCTTAGGGGAGAATCAGCCCCAGCATTTT.

In its sample, this clonotype ranks as medium-sized. The chain couples TRBV7-2 to TRBJ2-7, with TRBD1 matching over 9 bases. The V gene end was trimmed by 5 bases and the J gene end by 1 base; junction bases not matched to a gene: 6. This CDR3 has 15 residues. CDR1 is SGHTA, CDR2 FQGNSA, per germline. The CDR3 bases are TGTGCCAGCAGCCGAGAACAGGGGGCTTCCTACGAGCAGTACTTC. Translated, it gives CASSREQGASYEQYF.

This chain joins TRBV11-2 and TRBJ1-1; TRBD1 agrees at 7 bases. CDR3 size: 13 residues. Unmatched junction bases numbered 6, after V lost 5 bases and J lost 6 bases. Germline-derived CDR1 and CDR2 are SGHAT and FQNNGV. The CDR3 reads CASSVSRGAEAFF. The CDR3 DNA is TGTGCCAGCAGCGTGAGCAGGGGGGCTGAAGCTTTCTTT.

This clonotype appeared many times. The V gene is TRBV5-1, the J gene TRBJ2-3, with TRBD2 matching 10 bases. V lost 7 bases to trimming and J lost 3 bases; unmatched junction nucleotides: 8. The CDR3 sequence is 15 residues long. The germline CDR1 and CDR2 sequences are SGHRS and YFSETQ. Here the CDR3 reads CASGRWTSGTDTQYF. The CDR3 DNA follows: TGCGCCAGCGGGAGGTGGACTAGCGGTACAGATACGCAGTATTTT.

This clonotype was found many times. V usage is TRBV7-2 and J usage is TRBJ1-6; D gene unclear. The CDR3 has 14 residues. Looked up from germline, CDR1 is SGHTA and CDR2 is FQGNSA. Trimming pared 6 bases from V and 4 bases from J, leaving 10 bases between. CDR3 residues: CASRFDRYNSPLHF. CDR3 coding DNA: TGTGCCAGCAGATTCGATCGATATAATTCACCCCTCCACTTT.

This clonotype came up many times. The V call is TRBV18, the J call TRBJ2-4; D is possibly TRBD2 (5 bases). Germline V gene data show CDR1 as KGHSH and CDR2 as LQKENI. The CDR3 extends over 15 amino acids. The germline V and J ends were trimmed by 3 bases and 1 base, with 10 bases remaining between them. CDR3 DNA sequence: TGTGCCAGCTCACCGGGCCAGCGGGCCAAAAACATTCAGTACTTC. Protein product: CASSPGQRAKNIQYF. The full variable domain, in which reference TRBV18 and TRBJ2-4 provide the parts outside the CDR3, is NAGVMQNPRHLVRRRGQEARLRCSPMKGHSHVYWYRQLPEEGLKFMVYLQKENIIDESGMPKERFSAEFPKEGPSILRIQQVVRGDSAAYFCASSPGQRAKNIQYFGAGTRLSVL.

This clonotype came up many times. The CDR3 nucleotides read TGCAGTGCTCCGGACATCCTCGGCACAGATACGCAGTATTTT. Translation gives CSAPDILGTDTQYF. The rearrangement joins TRBV20-1 to TRBJ2-3; TRBD1 is a possible D gene (5 bases). CDR1 is DFQATT, CDR2 SNEGSKA, per germline (reference sequence). The CDR3 is made up of 14 amino acids. Trimming left V 5 bases short and J 1 base short, with 13 bases between.

This clonotype was observed at least ten times. V is TRBV20-1 and J is TRBJ2-1; 7 bases agree with TRBD2. Trimming at V came to 0 bases and at J to 5 bases, leaving 10 bases not matched to a gene. This CDR3 is 16 amino acids long. Germline CDR1 is DFQATT and CDR2 is SNEGSKA (reference sequence). The CDR3 loop is CSARDPSGALHNEQFF. CDR3 nucleotides: TGCAGTGCTAGAGATCCCAGCGGGGCCCTACACAATGAGCAGTTCTTC.

In this sample, this clonotype turned up a few times. The chain links TRBV10-3 to TRBJ2-4, with 10 bases that match TRBD2. CDR3 size: 14 residues. Germline CDR1 ENHRY, CDR2 SYGVKD. Germline trimming cut 8 bases from V and 3 bases from J; bases unmatched to any gene: 4. The CDR3 DNA is TGTGCCATCTCTAGCGGGAGTGGCAAAAACATTCAGTACTTC. Amino acids: CAISSGSGKNIQYF.

This chain links TRBV5-1 with TRBJ1-1, with a weak D call TRBD1 (5 bases). Trimming cost V 0 bases and J 5 bases, with 11 bases left between them. This CDR3 is built from 14 residues. Germline V gives CDR1 SGHRS, CDR2 YFSETQ. The CDR3 bases are TGCGCCAGCAGCTTGGATGCAGGGAGGACTGAAGCTTTCTTT. Residues: CASSLDAGRTEAFF.

This clonotype occurred many times. The chain couples TRBV29-1 to TRBJ2-7, with D perhaps being TRBD1 or TRBD2 (5 bases each). V lost 4 bases, J lost 7 bases, and 11 bases lay in between. The CDR3 has 11 residues. CDR1 and CDR2 from the germline V gene are SQVTM and ANQGSEA. Written as DNA, the CDR3 is TGCAGCGTTGGGGGGAAGGAGGAGCAGTACTTC. Translated: CSVGGKEEQYF.

There are many counts of this clonotype. V is TRBV6-6 and J is TRBJ1-3; 8 nucleotides line up with TRBD1. Unmatched junction bases numbered 9, after V lost 10 bases and J lost 1 base. Germline V gene sequence: CDR1 MNHNY, CDR2 SVGAGI (reference sequence). This CDR3 is 15 amino acids long. This chain's CDR3 is CATMLDRGSGNTIYF. CDR3 bases: TGTGCCACCATGTTAGACAGGGGTTCTGGAAACACCATATATTTT.

The chain links TRBV20-1 to TRBJ2-1; D is perhaps TRBD1 (7 bases). This CDR3 is built from 17 residues. V lost 1 base and J lost 10, with 26 bases in between. Germline CDR1 is DFQATT and CDR2 is SNEGSKA (reference sequence). CDR3 amino acids: CSARGRGQRSVAGEQFF. CDR3 in DNA: TGCAGTGCTAGAGGAAGGGGACAGCGCAGCGTGGCGGGGGAGCAGTTCTTC.

This clonotype is classed as medium-sized. V gene TRBV20-1 combines with J gene TRBJ2-3; 12 positions agree with TRBD2. This CDR3 has 15 amino acids. CDR1 DFQATT and CDR2 SNEGSKA come from the germline V gene (reference sequence). The V and J ends lost 5 bases and 0 bases, in that order; junction bases with no gene match: 3. This CDR3 reads CSAWTSGTSTDTQYF. The CDR3 DNA reads as TGCAGTGCTTGGACTAGCGGGACAAGCACAGATACGCAGTATTTT.

There are many counts of this clonotype. The chain carries TRBV7-2 and TRBJ2-1; weak D call: TRBD2 (5 bases). V was cut by 4 bases and J by 1 base, with 11 bases left in between. Looked up from germline, CDR1 is SGHTA and CDR2 is FQGNSA. This CDR3 is built from 15 residues. The CDR3 here is CASSSPRRSYNEQFF. As DNA, the CDR3 is TGTGCCAGCAGCTCACCTCGGAGGTCCTACAATGAGCAGTTCTTC.

This clonotype was seen ten or more times. This rearrangement joins TRBV30 to TRBJ1-1; no definite D call. Germline CDR1 is GTSNPN and CDR2 is SVGIG (reference sequence). The CDR3 contains 12 residues. CDR3 nucleotides: TGTGCTGTTGAGGTCATACGCACTGAAGCTTTCTTT. Translating it yields CAVEVIRTEAFF.

There are many counts of this clonotype. The rearrangement uses TRBV5-1 and TRBJ2-7, with 8 bases that match TRBD2. There are 18 residues in the CDR3. Germline CDR1 and CDR2: SGHRS and YFSETQ. Trimming cost V 4 bases and J 6 bases; bases outside gene matches: 21. CDR3 loop: CASSAGTRGFLEALEQYF. In nucleotides, the CDR3 is TGCGCCAGCAGCGCCGGGACTAGGGGTTTCCTAGAGGCCCTCGAGCAGTACTTC.

Sample share makes this clonotype medium-sized. This chain connects TRBV24-1 to TRBJ2-1; D is undetermined. Trimming took 7 bases from V and 0 from J, leaving 21 bases between them. The CDR3 is 18 residues long. In germline, CDR1 is KGHDR, CDR2 SFDVKD. The CDR3 protein is CATSTRRLDFGSYNEQFF. The CDR3 region has the DNA TGTGCCACCAGCACCAGAAGGCTAGATTTCGGCTCCTACAATGAGCAGTTCTTC.